A selection of T cell receptor beta chains follows, all from one sample in a study of CD8 T cells in Susac syndrome. TCRdb passed the immunoSEQ multiplex PCR reads through MiXCR, listing each CDR3 protein once. The profile shows roughly 250,000 distinct CDR3 sequences, roughly 95% of them singletons. Sequencing input: CD4+ T cells from PBMCs. These receptors came from a human donor with Susac syndrome. Both conserved end residues are part of each CDR3. The order of the fields is J gene, V gene, D gene, clone size, CDR3 DNA, CDR3 protein. A D gene is named only where the DNA matches it firmly. Some rows have no size entry. The others give once, few or many, or a class for an expanded clone.

j_call: TRBJ1-2; v_call: TRBV6-5; d_call: -; clone_size: -; cdr3_nt: TGTGCCAGCAGTTACCGGGGAACTACCATCTATGGCTACACCTTC; cdr3_aa: CASSYRGTTIYGYTF
j_call: TRBJ1-5; v_call: TRBV29-1; d_call: TRBD1; clone_size: -; cdr3_nt: TGCAGCGTTGGGGACAGGGGGGATCAGCCCCAGCATTTT; cdr3_aa: CSVGDRGDQPQHF
j_call: TRBJ2-7; v_call: TRBV27; d_call: -; clone_size: -; cdr3_nt: TGTGCCAGCAGTTTCGGGTCCGGACTCAGCTCCTACGAGCAGTACTTC; cdr3_aa: CASSFGSGLSSYEQYF
j_call: TRBJ2-1; v_call: TRBV4-2; d_call: -; clone_size: -; cdr3_nt: TGTGCCAGCAGCCAAGAAGGAGGTTTGAATGAGCAGTTCTTC; cdr3_aa: CASSQEGGLNEQFF
j_call: TRBJ1-1; v_call: TRBV2; d_call: -; clone_size: once; cdr3_nt: TGTGCCAGCAGCGGTCCAAAGGGTGCTGAAGCTTTCTTT; cdr3_aa: CASSGPKGAEAFF
j_call: TRBJ2-7; v_call: TRBV15; d_call: -; clone_size: -; cdr3_nt: TGTGCCACCAGCAGAGGCGGGACTTTATACGAGCAGTACTTC; cdr3_aa: CATSRGGTLYEQYF
j_call: TRBJ2-2; v_call: TRBV18; d_call: -; clone_size: -; cdr3_nt: TGTGCCAGCTCACCAGTGACCGGGGAGCTGTTTTTT; cdr3_aa: CASSPVTGELFF
j_call: TRBJ2-7; v_call: TRBV5-1; d_call: -; clone_size: -; cdr3_nt: TGCGCCAGCAGCCTCGATCGACTGGAGGGGGAGCAGTACTTC; cdr3_aa: CASSLDRLEGEQYF
j_call: TRBJ2-3; v_call: TRBV15; d_call: -; clone_size: few; cdr3_nt: TGTGCCACCAGCAGAGCTGGGCCAGATACGCAGTATTTT; cdr3_aa: CATSRAGPDTQYF
j_call: TRBJ2-3; v_call: TRBV20-1; d_call: -; clone_size: -; cdr3_nt: TGCAGTGCCATAGCGGCAGGGGAGGGGTTGGATACGCAGTATTTT; cdr3_aa: CSAIAAGEGLDTQYF
j_call: TRBJ2-3; v_call: TRBV7-2; d_call: -; clone_size: -; cdr3_nt: TGTGCCAGCAGCTTACAGGGGATCGGGACAGATACGCAGTATTTT; cdr3_aa: CASSLQGIGTDTQYF
j_call: TRBJ2-2; v_call: TRBV25-1; d_call: -; clone_size: -; cdr3_nt: TGTGCCAGCAGCGGACAGCCAAACACCGGGGAGCTGTTTTTT; cdr3_aa: CASSGQPNTGELFF
j_call: TRBJ2-1; v_call: TRBV20-1; d_call: -; clone_size: -; cdr3_nt: TGCAGTGCTAGAGATCTTCCCAGCAATGAGCAGTTCTTC; cdr3_aa: CSARDLPSNEQFF
j_call: TRBJ2-7; v_call: TRBV12-3/TRBV12-4; d_call: TRBD1; clone_size: -; cdr3_nt: TGTGCCAGCAGCTACACCGGGACAGGGGGCTACGAGCAGTACTTC; cdr3_aa: CASSYTGTGGYEQYF
j_call: TRBJ2-7; v_call: TRBV29-1; d_call: TRBD1; clone_size: -; cdr3_nt: TGCAGCGTTGGGGGACAGGGGGCGAACTACGAGCAGTACTTC; cdr3_aa: CSVGGQGANYEQYF
j_call: TRBJ2-6; v_call: TRBV6-6; d_call: -; clone_size: -; cdr3_nt: TGTGCCAGCAGTTATGGAGTAGGGCCTGGGGCCAACGTCCTGACTTTC; cdr3_aa: CASSYGVGPGANVLTF
j_call: TRBJ1-5; v_call: TRBV28; d_call: -; clone_size: -; cdr3_nt: TGTGCCAGCGAGGGGGGAAACAATCAGCCCCAGCATTTT; cdr3_aa: CASEGGNNQPQHF
j_call: TRBJ1-1; v_call: TRBV27; d_call: TRBD1; clone_size: once; cdr3_nt: TGTGCCAGCAGTTTATTGGCAGGGGGCAACACTGAAGCTTTCTTT; cdr3_aa: CASSLLAGGNTEAFF
j_call: TRBJ1-1; v_call: TRBV18; d_call: TRBD1; clone_size: -; cdr3_nt: TGTGCCAGCTCTCGGCAGGGGGTTAGTATTGGGACTGAAGCTTTCTTT; cdr3_aa: CASSRQGVSIGTEAFF
j_call: TRBJ2-3; v_call: TRBV7-3; d_call: TRBD2; clone_size: once; cdr3_nt: TGTGCCACCAGGTCGGGGAGGGCCCCAGATACGCAGTATTTT; cdr3_aa: CATRSGRAPDTQYF
j_call: TRBJ2-5; v_call: TRBV20-1; d_call: -; clone_size: -; cdr3_nt: TGCAGTGCTAGAGTTGGGACAATGGGGGAGACCCAGTACTTC; cdr3_aa: CSARVGTMGETQYF
j_call: TRBJ1-1; v_call: TRBV9; d_call: -; clone_size: -; cdr3_nt: TGTGCCAGCACCCCGACCCTCGCAGGTCGTTCCGACCCGGCTTTCTTT; cdr3_aa: CASTPTLAGRSDPAFF
j_call: TRBJ2-1; v_call: TRBV30; d_call: TRBD2; clone_size: -; cdr3_nt: TGTGCCGGCGCCCCCGGACTAGCACTCTCCTACAATGAGCAGTTCTTC; cdr3_aa: CAGAPGLALSYNEQFF
j_call: TRBJ1-1; v_call: TRBV2; d_call: -; clone_size: -; cdr3_nt: TGTGCCAGCAGTCAGACAAAGGTGGTGCCTGAAGCTTTCTTT; cdr3_aa: CASSQTKVVPEAFF
j_call: TRBJ1-2; v_call: TRBV9; d_call: TRBD1; clone_size: -; cdr3_nt: TGTGCCAGCCTGGGACAGAACTATGGCTACACCTTC; cdr3_aa: CASLGQNYGYTF
j_call: TRBJ2-7; v_call: TRBV4-1; d_call: -; clone_size: -; cdr3_nt: TGCGCCAGCAGCCTTCAAGGACCCTACGAGCAGTACTTC; cdr3_aa: CASSLQGPYEQYF
j_call: TRBJ2-1; v_call: TRBV13; d_call: -; clone_size: -; cdr3_nt: TGTGCCAGCAGTCAAAGGACTGGAATCAATGAGCAGTTCTTC; cdr3_aa: CASSQRTGINEQFF
j_call: TRBJ1-1; v_call: TRBV3-1; d_call: -; clone_size: -; cdr3_nt: TGTGCCAGCAGCCACAAACCTTCCTTCTCGAACACTGAAGCTTTCTTT; cdr3_aa: CASSHKPSFSNTEAFF
j_call: TRBJ1-4; v_call: TRBV28; d_call: -; clone_size: -; cdr3_nt: TGTGCCATCACGCGGGGTTTCCAACCTGAAAAACTGTTTTTT; cdr3_aa: CAITRGFQPEKLFF
j_call: TRBJ1-2; v_call: TRBV7-9; d_call: -; clone_size: -; cdr3_nt: TGTGCCAGCAGCTTAGCCAACAGAAAATTGAAGGATGGCTACACCTTC; cdr3_aa: CASSLANRKLKDGYTF
j_call: TRBJ2-1; v_call: TRBV25-1; d_call: TRBD2; clone_size: -; cdr3_nt: TGTGCCAGCAGTGAGAGCGGGATATACAATGAGCAGTTCTTC; cdr3_aa: CASSESGIYNEQFF
j_call: TRBJ1-5; v_call: TRBV4-1; d_call: -; clone_size: -; cdr3_nt: TGCGCCAGCAGCCAAGATGGGACCGAGAATCAGCCCCAGCATTTT; cdr3_aa: CASSQDGTENQPQHF
j_call: TRBJ2-2; v_call: TRBV29-1; d_call: -; clone_size: -; cdr3_nt: TGCAGCGTCTCCGGGACCGCAAACACCGGGGAGCTGTTTTTT; cdr3_aa: CSVSGTANTGELFF
j_call: TRBJ2-7; v_call: TRBV24-1; d_call: TRBD1; clone_size: -; cdr3_nt: TGTGCCACCAGTTTAACAGGGGACGAGCAGTACTTC; cdr3_aa: CATSLTGDEQYF
j_call: TRBJ1-3; v_call: TRBV29-1; d_call: -; clone_size: -; cdr3_nt: TGCAGCGGTAGAACAGGAAACACCATATATTTT; cdr3_aa: CSGRTGNTIYF
j_call: TRBJ2-7; v_call: TRBV15; d_call: -; clone_size: once; cdr3_nt: TGTGCCACCAGCCGGGGGCAAGCCGCCTACGAGCAGTACTTC; cdr3_aa: CATSRGQAAYEQYF
j_call: TRBJ2-1; v_call: TRBV20-1; d_call: TRBD2; clone_size: -; cdr3_nt: TGCAGTGCTAGAGGGGTTAGCGGGATTGATGAGCAGTTCTTC; cdr3_aa: CSARGVSGIDEQFF
j_call: TRBJ2-5; v_call: TRBV21-1; d_call: -; clone_size: -; cdr3_nt: TGTGCCAGCAGCAAGGAGTCAGAAGAGACCCAGTACTTC; cdr3_aa: CASSKESEETQYF
j_call: TRBJ2-7; v_call: TRBV24-1; d_call: -; clone_size: -; cdr3_nt: TGTGCCACCAGTGATTTCCAAATATCGTGCTACGAGCAGTACTTC; cdr3_aa: CATSDFQISCYEQYF
j_call: TRBJ1-1; v_call: TRBV30; d_call: -; clone_size: -; cdr3_nt: TGTGCCTGGAGCCAAAGCCCCGCTCGGAACACTGAAGCTTTCTTT; cdr3_aa: CAWSQSPARNTEAFF
j_call: TRBJ1-2; v_call: TRBV3-1; d_call: -; clone_size: -; cdr3_nt: TGTGCCAGCAGCCAATTCTCCCCTGATCGTGGCTACACCTTC; cdr3_aa: CASSQFSPDRGYTF
j_call: TRBJ2-1; v_call: TRBV23-1; d_call: -; clone_size: -; cdr3_nt: TGCGCCAGCAGCCGCCATTTGGGGTTCTCGGACAATGAGCAGTTCTTC; cdr3_aa: CASSRHLGFSDNEQFF
j_call: TRBJ2-5; v_call: TRBV5-1; d_call: TRBD2; clone_size: -; cdr3_nt: TGCGCCAGCAGCTTGTCTACTAGCGGGATCGAGACCCAGTACTTC; cdr3_aa: CASSLSTSGIETQYF
j_call: TRBJ1-4; v_call: TRBV12-3/TRBV12-4; d_call: -; clone_size: -; cdr3_nt: TGTGCCAGCAGTATCGACAGGAGGCTGTTTTTT; cdr3_aa: CASSIDRRLFF
j_call: TRBJ2-2; v_call: TRBV5-1; d_call: -; clone_size: -; cdr3_nt: TGCGCCAGCAGCTGGATCAGGGCAGGGGAGCTGTTTTTT; cdr3_aa: CASSWIRAGELFF
j_call: TRBJ2-5; v_call: TRBV6-1; d_call: -; clone_size: -; cdr3_nt: TGTGCCAGCAGTGAACGGGGAGAGACCCAGTACTTC; cdr3_aa: CASSERGETQYF
j_call: TRBJ2-7; v_call: TRBV9; d_call: -; clone_size: -; cdr3_nt: TGTGCCAGCAGCCCAGCCGGTGGGGGGGCTGTCGACGAGCAGTACTTC; cdr3_aa: CASSPAGGGAVDEQYF
j_call: TRBJ2-5; v_call: TRBV3-1; d_call: TRBD2; clone_size: -; cdr3_nt: TGTGCCAGCAGCCGGCGCGGGAGTCGGCAAGAGACCCAGTACTTC; cdr3_aa: CASSRRGSRQETQYF